The next 8 T cell receptor beta chains were all read from a single sample in a study of blood T cell repertoires in COVID-19. TCRdb keeps only in-frame clones here, not all; method: immunoSEQ multiplex PCR. The data hold roughly 360,000 clones, with 85% to 90% observed a single time. The source material was PBMCs or T cells enriched from blood (not recorded which). The source of these receptors is a woman in her 30s with acute COVID-19.

The genes are TRBV2 and TRBJ2-1; tentative D call: TRBD1 (5 bases). CDR1 SNHLY and CDR2 FYNNEI come from the germline V gene. The CDR3 runs to 13 residues. The germline V and J ends were trimmed by 4 bases and 5 bases, with 9 bases remaining between them. CDR3 loop: CASSGQLNNEQFF. The CDR3 coding sequence is TGTGCCAGCAGTGGACAGCTTAACAATGAGCAGTTCTTC.

There are a few counts of this clone. The chain carries TRBV3-1 (or the pseudogene TRBV3-2) and TRBJ1-4; TRBD1 is a possible D gene (5 bases). The V and J ends lost 4 bases and 5 bases respectively, with 11 bases between them. The V gene's germline CDR1 is LGHDT and CDR2 YNNKEL (reference sequence). This CDR3 contains 14 residues. The CDR3 DNA is TGTGCCAGCAGCCCAAGGGGTAGGAATGAAAAACTGTTTTTT. Its protein product is CASSPRGRNEKLFF.

A single count supports this clone. The V call is TRBV20-1, the J call TRBJ2-1, with D unclear. Germline assignment: CDR1 DFQATT and CDR2 SNEGSKA (reference sequence). Trimming left V 6 bases short and J 7 bases short, with 10 bases between. The CDR3 consists of 11 residues. The CDR3, as DNA: TGCAGTGCATCACAAAAGAATGAGCAGTTCTTC. Protein sequence: CSASQKNEQFF.

This clone was observed once. V gene TRBV19 combines with J gene TRBJ1-4; D unclear. CDR3 length equals 14 residues. V shed 6 bases and J shed 0 bases, with 8 bases lying between them. Germline CDR1 reads LNHDA; CDR2 reads SQIVND (reference sequence). CDR3 sequence: CASRSLATNEKLFF. The CDR3 DNA is TGTGCCAGTAGATCCCTTGCAACTAATGAAAAACTGTTTTTT. Based on the CDR3 plus reference TRBV19 and TRBJ1-4, the full variable domain is DGGITQSPKYLFRKEGQNVTLSCEQNLNHDAMYWYRQDPGQGLRLIYYSQIVNDFQKGDIAEGYSVSREKKESFPLTVTSAQKNPTAFYLCASRSLATNEKLFFGSGTQLSVL.

J is TRBJ2-3 and V is TRBV9, with 7 bases matching TRBD1. The J segment lost 2 bases and the V segment lost 3 bases, leaving 12 bases of the junction unmatched. The CDR3 sequence is 17 residues long. Germline V gives CDR1 SGDLS, CDR2 YYNGEE. CDR3 sequence: CASSASTGTAPTDTQYF. The DNA of the CDR3 is TGTGCCAGCAGCGCTAGCACCGGGACAGCCCCCACAGATACGCAGTATTTT. The variable domain in full, completed from reference TRBV9 and TRBJ2-3, reads DSGVTQTPKHLITATGQRVTLRCSPRSGDLSVYWYQQSLDQGLQFLIQYYNGEERAKGNILERFSAQQFPDLHSELNLSSLELGDSALYFCASSASTGTAPTDTQYFGPGTRLTVL.

J is TRBJ1-1 and V is TRBV18, with 7 positions matching TRBD1. Losses at the gene ends were 0 bases for V and 0 bases for J; bases not matched to a gene: 13. The CDR3 length is 19 residues. Germline V gene sequence: CDR1 KGHSH, CDR2 LQKENI. This chain's CDR3 is CASSPPPGTEDYMNTEAFF. The CDR3 DNA is TGTGCCAGCTCACCACCCCCCGGGACAGAGGATTACATGAACACTGAAGCTTTCTTT.

The rearrangement links TRBV6-2 or TRBV6-3 to TRBJ1-3; no firm D call. The CDR3 extends over 13 amino acids. Trimming shortened V by 4 bases and J by 6 bases, and 10 bases separated the two germline ends. Per germline, CDR1 MNHEY and CDR2 SVGEGT. The CDR3 bases are TGTGCCAGCAGTTTAACAGAGATAAACACCATATATTTT. Its protein is CASSLTEINTIYF.

The chain links TRBV19 to TRBJ1-5, with D tentatively TRBD1 (5 bases). This CDR3 is 13 amino acids long. Trimming left V 7 bases short and J 7 bases short, with 14 bases between. Germline-derived CDR1 and CDR2 are LNHDA and SQIVND (reference sequence). The CDR3 protein is CASNLRGEQPQHF. CDR3 sequence (DNA): TGTGCCAGTAATCTTAGGGGTGAACAGCCCCAGCATTTT.